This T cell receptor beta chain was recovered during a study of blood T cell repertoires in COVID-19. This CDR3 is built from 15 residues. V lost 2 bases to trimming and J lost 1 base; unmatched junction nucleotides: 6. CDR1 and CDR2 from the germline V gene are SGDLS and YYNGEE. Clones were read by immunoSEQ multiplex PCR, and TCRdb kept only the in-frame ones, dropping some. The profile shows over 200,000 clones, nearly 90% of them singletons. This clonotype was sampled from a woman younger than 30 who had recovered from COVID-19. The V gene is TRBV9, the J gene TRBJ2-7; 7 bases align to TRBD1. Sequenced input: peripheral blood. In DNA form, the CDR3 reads TGTGCCAGCAGCGTCCGGGACAGCGAGTCCTACGAGCAGTACTTC. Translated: CASSVRDSESYEQYF. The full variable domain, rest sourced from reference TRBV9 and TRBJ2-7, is DSGVTQTPKHLITATGQRVTLRCSPRSGDLSVYWYQQSLDQGLQFLIQYYNGEERAKGNILERFSAQQFPDLHSELNLSSLELGDSALYFCASSVRDSESYEQYFGPGTRLTVT.